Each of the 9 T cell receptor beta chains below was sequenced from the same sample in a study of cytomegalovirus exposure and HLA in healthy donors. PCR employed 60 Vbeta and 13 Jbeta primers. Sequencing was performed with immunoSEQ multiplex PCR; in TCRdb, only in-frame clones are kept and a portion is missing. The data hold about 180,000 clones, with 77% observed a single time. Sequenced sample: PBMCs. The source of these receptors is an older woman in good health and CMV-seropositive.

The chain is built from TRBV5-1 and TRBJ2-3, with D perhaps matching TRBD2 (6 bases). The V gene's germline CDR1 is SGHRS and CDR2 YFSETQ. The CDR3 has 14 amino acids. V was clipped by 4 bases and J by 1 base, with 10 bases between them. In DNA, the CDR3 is TGCGCCAGCAGCCCCGGGACTGGCACAGATACGCAGTATTTT. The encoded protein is CASSPGTGTDTQYF.

CDR3 in amino acids: CASADHGGEGNQPQHF. CDR3 nucleotide sequence: TGTGCCAGCGCTGATCATGGAGGAGAAGGCAATCAGCCCCAGCATTTT. The chain recombines TRBV27 with TRBJ1-5; D is unresolved. The CDR3 totals 16 residues. V lost 8 bases, J lost 2 bases, and 19 bases lay in between. Germline V gene lookup returns CDR1 MNHEY and CDR2 SMNVEV (reference sequence).

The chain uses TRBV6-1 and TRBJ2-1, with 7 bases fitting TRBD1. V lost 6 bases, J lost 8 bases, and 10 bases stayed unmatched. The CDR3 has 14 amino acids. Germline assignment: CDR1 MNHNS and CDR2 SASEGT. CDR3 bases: TGTGCCAGCAGCCGGGACAGACCTTACGATGAGCAGTTCTTC. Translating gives CASSRDRPYDEQFF.

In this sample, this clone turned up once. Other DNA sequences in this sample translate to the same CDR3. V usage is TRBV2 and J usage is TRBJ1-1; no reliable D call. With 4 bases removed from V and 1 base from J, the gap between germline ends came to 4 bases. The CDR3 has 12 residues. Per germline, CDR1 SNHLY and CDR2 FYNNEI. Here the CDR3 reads CASSVRNTEAFF. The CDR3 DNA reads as TGTGCCAGCAGTGTGAGGAACACTGAAGCTTTCTTT.

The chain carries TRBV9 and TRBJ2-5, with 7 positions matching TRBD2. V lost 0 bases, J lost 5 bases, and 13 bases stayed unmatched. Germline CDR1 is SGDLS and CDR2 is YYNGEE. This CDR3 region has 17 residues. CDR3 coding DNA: TGTGCCAGCAGCGTAGGTGGCGGGGGAGGGGCAGGGGAGACCCAGTACTTC. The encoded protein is CASSVGGGGGAGETQYF.

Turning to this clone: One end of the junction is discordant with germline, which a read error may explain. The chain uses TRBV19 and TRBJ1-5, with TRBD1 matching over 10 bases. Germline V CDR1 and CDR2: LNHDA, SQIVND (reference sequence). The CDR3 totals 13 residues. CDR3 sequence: CASRDRGNQPQHF. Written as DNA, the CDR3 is TGTGCCAGCAGGGACAGGGGCAACCAGCCCCAGCATTTT.

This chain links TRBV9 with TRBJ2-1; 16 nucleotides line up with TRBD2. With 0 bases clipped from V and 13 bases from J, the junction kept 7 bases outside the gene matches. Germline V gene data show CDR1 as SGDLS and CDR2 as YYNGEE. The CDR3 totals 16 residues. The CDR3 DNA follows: TGTGCCAGCAGCGTAGCCCCGGGACTAGCGGGAGGGCCACAGTTCTTC. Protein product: CASSVAPGLAGGPQFF.

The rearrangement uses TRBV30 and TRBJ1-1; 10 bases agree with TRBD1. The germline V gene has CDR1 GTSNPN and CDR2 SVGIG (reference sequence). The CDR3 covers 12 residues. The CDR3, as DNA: TGTGCGGGGACAGGGGTGATCGATGTGGCTTTCTTT. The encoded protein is CAGTGVIDVAFF.

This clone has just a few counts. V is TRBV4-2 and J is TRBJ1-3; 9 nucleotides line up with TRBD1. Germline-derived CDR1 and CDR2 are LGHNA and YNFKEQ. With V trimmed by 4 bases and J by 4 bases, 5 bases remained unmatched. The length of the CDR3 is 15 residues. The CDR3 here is CASSPQGQGGNTIYF. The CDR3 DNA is TGTGCCAGCAGCCCTCAGGGACAGGGAGGAAACACCATATATTTT.